These T cell receptor beta chains were read from a single sample in a study of cytomegalovirus exposure and HLA in healthy donors. The method was immunoSEQ multiplex PCR; TCRdb's version includes in-frame clones alone and lacks a portion of them. The table lists 150,000 to 200,000 clones, 70% of them singletons, with around 4.6% in the top ten. The sample consisted of PBMCs. These receptors were taken from a man aged 18 to 30 in good health and CMV-seropositive. Each CDR3 is given with its conserved first and last residue. D genes are given only for firm matches. Expanded clones get a size class; other rows say once, few or many, or leave the size out.

J | length | size | V | D | DNA | CDR3
TRBJ1-1 | 18 | . | TRBV15 | . | TGTGCCACCAGCAGAGAGAGAGCCACGGGAGAGGGTAACACTGAAGCTTTCTTT | CATSRERATGEGNTEAFF
TRBJ2-1 | 17 | . | TRBV7-9 | TRBD2 | TGTGCCAGCAGCCGGTACCTACTGGCGGGGGGCAACAATGAGCAGTTCTTC | CASSRYLLAGGNNEQFF
TRBJ1-1 | 14 | . | TRBV7-2 | . | TGTGCCAGCAGCTTAGGGCAGGGCTACACTGAAGCTTTCTTT | CASSLGQGYTEAFF
TRBJ2-1 | 13 | . | TRBV10-1 | . | TGCGCCAGCGCCAAGGCTAGCTACAATGAGCAGTTCTTC | CASAKASYNEQFF
TRBJ2-2 | 14 | . | TRBV9 | . | TGTGCCAGCAGCGTTACAGGGTTGACCGGGGAGCTGTTTTTT | CASSVTGLTGELFF
TRBJ1-4 | 12 | . | TRBV29-1 | . | TGCAGCGGACGGGCGGGTAATGAAAAACTGTTTTTT | CSGRAGNEKLFF
TRBJ2-6 | 14 | . | TRBV29-1 | . | TGCAGCGTGGGCACCGTAAACGGGGCCAACGTCCTGACTTTC | CSVGTVNGANVLTF
TRBJ1-2 | 16 | . | TRBV6-1 | . | TGTGCCAGCAGTGGACCCGGGCAGGGGAATAACTATGGCTACACCTTC | CASSGPGQGNNYGYTF
TRBJ1-1 | 15 | . | TRBV2 | TRBD1 | TGTGCCAGCAGTTATCGAAGGGGGCTCATCACTGAAGCTTTCTTT | CASSYRRGLITEAFF
TRBJ2-2 | 19 | . | TRBV5-4 | TRBD2 | TGTGCCAGCAGCGGCGTTATTGGGGCGGGCGGGAGAGTCACCGGGGAGCTGTTTTTT | CASSGVIGAGGRVTGELFF
TRBJ2-3 | 13 | . | TRBV29-1 | . | TGCAGCGTTGAAAAACAGCTGCCAGATACGCAGTATTTT | CSVEKQLPDTQYF
TRBJ2-1 | 17 | . | TRBV5-1 | TRBD2 | TGCGCCAGCAGCGCCGGGACTAGCGGGAGGTCCTACAATGAGCAGTTCTTC | CASSAGTSGRSYNEQFF
TRBJ2-1 | 16 | . | TRBV14 | . | TGTGCCAGCAGCCACTTTAGGGGTAGATCGTACAATGAGCAGTTCTTC | CASSHFRGRSYNEQFF
TRBJ1-4 | 13 | few | TRBV18 | TRBD1 | TGTGCCAGCCAACAGGGGGCTGATGAAAAACTGTTTTTT | CASQQGADEKLFF
TRBJ2-1 | 15 | . | TRBV11-2 | . | TGTGCCAGCAGCTACCAAGGGAGCGCTAGGAGTGAGCAGTTCTTC | CASSYQGSARSEQFF
TRBJ1-2 | 12 | . | TRBV7-9 | . | TGTTCCAGCAGCCCGAGAATGGATGGCTACACCTTC | CSSSPRMDGYTF
TRBJ1-2 | 15 | once | TRBV4-1 | TRBD1 | TGCGCCAGCAGCCAGCCCTGGGCAGGGGGCTATGGCTACACCTTC | CASSQPWAGGYGYTF
TRBJ1-3 | 16 | few | TRBV6-1 | TRBD1 | TGTGCCAGCAGTGAAGTTGGAAGGGGGCCTGGAAACACCATATATTTT | CASSEVGRGPGNTIYF
TRBJ2-1 | 14 | . | TRBV2 | TRBD2 | TGTGCCACCGGGACTAGCGGGGGGGACAATGAGCAGTTCTTC | CATGTSGGDNEQFF
TRBJ2-6 | 14 | . | TRBV7-2 | . | TGTGCCAGCAGCACCTACTCTGGGGCCAACGTCCTGACTTTC | CASSTYSGANVLTF
TRBJ1-2 | 13 | few | TRBV5-1 | . | TGCGCCAGCAGGTCGGGGAACGACTATGGCTACACCTTC | CASRSGNDYGYTF
TRBJ2-1 | 15 | . | TRBV5-4 | . | TGTGCCAGCAGCTTTCGCACCGGGAATAACAATGAGCAGTTCTTC | CASSFRTGNNNEQFF
TRBJ2-2 | 16 | . | TRBV30 | TRBD2 | TGTGCCTGGACTCCCCCGGGACTAGCGGGCACCGGGGAGCTGTTTTTT | CAWTPPGLAGTGELFF
TRBJ1-1 | 15 | . | TRBV6-6 | . | TGTGCCAGCAGTTACACAGTGTCAAGGAACACTGAAGCTTTCTTT | CASSYTVSRNTEAFF
TRBJ1-1 | 13 | few | TRBV10-3 | . | TGTGCCATCAGTGACGGGGCAGGGGTTGAAGCTTTCTTT | CAISDGAGVEAFF
TRBJ1-4 | 14 | few | TRBV4-2 | . | TGTGCCAGCAGCCTATCCCTTTTTGAGGAAAAACTGTTTTTT | CASSLSLFEEKLFF
TRBJ2-2 | 15 | . | TRBV15 | . | TGTGCCACCAGCAGTGAACATTCCGTTACCGGGGAGCTGTTTTTT | CATSSEHSVTGELFF
TRBJ2-2 | 15 | once | TRBV5-1 | . | TGCGCCAGCAGCTTAGGTCAGGAGAACACCGGGGAGCTGTTTTTT | CASSLGQENTGELFF
TRBJ1-5 | 15 | . | TRBV7-2 | . | TGTGCCAGCAGCGAACAGATCACAGGGAATCAGCCCCAGCATTTT | CASSEQITGNQPQHF
TRBJ2-5 | 16 | . | TRBV19 | . | TGTGCCAGTAGTTCACGGGGACGGGGGGCGCAAGAGACCCAGTACTTC | CASSSRGRGAQETQYF
TRBJ1-2 | 16 | . | TRBV5-6 | TRBD1 | TGTGCCAGCAGCTTGGGCGGGACAGCTTCCAACTATGGCTACACCTTC | CASSLGGTASNYGYTF
TRBJ1-2 | 14 | once | TRBV4-2 | . | TGTGCCAGCAGCCAAGAAGGGGCAGGGGATGGCTACACCTTC | CASSQEGAGDGYTF
TRBJ1-3 | 15 | . | TRBV9 | TRBD1 | TGTGCCAGCAGCGCGACAGGGAACTCTGGAAACACCATATATTTT | CASSATGNSGNTIYF
TRBJ1-1 | 11 | . | TRBV30 | . | TGTGCCTGGGGAGGGATCTCTGAAGCTTTCTTT | CAWGGISEAFF
TRBJ1-5 | 15 | . | TRBV5-6 | TRBD1 | TGTGCCAGCAGCCGACAGGGTGAGAGCAATCAGCCCCAGCATTTT | CASSRQGESNQPQHF